These 14 T cell receptor beta chains share one sample of origin, sequenced in a study of blood T cell repertoires in COVID-19. Data came from immunoSEQ multiplex PCR; TCRdb stores just in-frame clones and leaves some out. The sample lists about 90,000 clones; 85% were seen once. The sequenced material came from peripheral blood. Every receptor here comes from a woman between 65 and 79 years old with active or convalescent COVID-19.

The rearrangement links TRBV6-6 to TRBJ2-1; tentatively, D is TRBD1 (6 bases). The CDR3 is 14 residues long. The germline V and J ends were trimmed by 0 bases and 7 bases, with 10 bases remaining between them. Germline V gene lookup returns CDR1 MNHNY and CDR2 SVGAGI (reference sequence). CDR3 amino acids: CASSYSIGGNEQFF. CDR3 sequence (DNA): TGTGCCAGCAGTTACTCGATAGGGGGAAATGAGCAGTTCTTC.

The chain carries TRBV10-3 and TRBJ2-1; TRBD2 aligns across 11 bases. The V and J ends lost 6 bases and 10 bases, in that order; junction bases with no gene match: 11. This CDR3 has 15 residues. The germline V gene has CDR1 ENHRY and CDR2 SYGVKD. CDR3 residues: CAIRPSGGISEEQFF. The CDR3 DNA reads TGTGCCATCAGGCCTAGCGGGGGGATATCTGAGGAGCAGTTCTTC.

The CDR3 loop is CASSPDRANYGYTF. The CDR3, as DNA: TGTGCCAGCTCGCCCGACAGGGCCAACTATGGCTACACCTTC. V and J are TRBV18 and TRBJ1-2; 7 positions match TRBD1. Germline V gene sequence: CDR1 KGHSH, CDR2 LQKENI. The CDR3 extends over 14 amino acids. The V and J ends lost 6 bases and 2 bases, in that order; junction bases with no gene match: 6.

The genes are TRBV2 and TRBJ2-1, with TRBD1 identical over 9 bases. There are 14 residues in the CDR3. Germline loops: CDR1 SNHLY, CDR2 FYNNEI. The V gene end was trimmed by 6 bases and the J gene end by 6 bases; junction bases not matched to a gene: 6. The CDR3: CASSPGQGANEQFF. The CDR3 nucleotides are TGTGCCAGCAGCCCGGGACAGGGCGCCAATGAGCAGTTCTTC.

This sequence joins TRBV5-1 and TRBJ1-1; 7 nucleotides line up with TRBD1. The CDR3 has 14 residues. J gave up 10 bases and V 0 bases, and 9 bases lay outside the gene matches. CDR1 is SGHRS, CDR2 YFSETQ, per germline. CDR3 coding DNA: TGCGCCAGCAGCTTGGCCGTGGGACAGTGGGGAGCTTTCTTT. Encoded protein: CASSLAVGQWGAFF.

Concerning this clone itself: The same CDR3 arises from other DNA sequences in this sample as well. The chain recombines TRBV6-2 or TRBV6-3 with TRBJ1-1, with TRBD1 as a possible D gene (5 bases). In germline, CDR1 is MNHEY, CDR2 SVGEGT. Trimming shortened V by 0 bases and J by 5 bases, and 7 bases separated the two germline ends. This CDR3 region has 13 residues. CDR3 protein: CASSYSQGTEAFF. CDR3 in DNA: TGTGCCAGCAGTTACTCGCAGGGAACTGAAGCTTTCTTT.

The chain has TRBV19 and TRBJ1-1; TRBD1 matches at 9 bases. This CDR3 spans 16 amino acids. Germline V lookup: CDR1 LNHDA, CDR2 SQIVND (reference sequence). J was trimmed by 1 base and V by 3 bases; bases with no gene match: 6. Here the CDR3 DNA reads TGTGCCAGTAGTATTCGACAGGGGGGATGGAACACTGAAGCTTTCTTT. Protein: CASSIRQGGWNTEAFF.

The V and J genes are TRBV5-6 and TRBJ2-3, with unresolved D. The CDR3 loop spans 13 amino acids. The germline CDR1 and CDR2 sequences are SGHDT and YYEEEE. V dropped 0 bases and J dropped 6 bases, with 8 bases sitting between them. CDR3 DNA: TGTGCCAGCAGCTTGGCAGGCCCGGATACGCAGTATTTT. Its translation: CASSLAGPDTQYF.

The chain combines TRBV18 with TRBJ1-1; D not certain. This CDR3 contains 14 residues. Germline V gene data show CDR1 as KGHSH and CDR2 as LQKENI. V was clipped by 3 bases and J by 1 base, with 9 bases between them. CDR3 bases: TGTGCCAGCTCACCCGTGGCAGAGAACACTGAAGCTTTCTTT. This gives the protein CASSPVAENTEAFF.

V is TRBV6-5 and J is TRBJ1-2, with 10 positions matching TRBD1. Germline V lookup: CDR1 MNHEY, CDR2 SVGAGI. V shed 7 bases and J 3 bases; nucleotides not matched to a gene: 2. There are 13 residues in the CDR3. The CDR3 spells CASKTGGHYGYTF. Here the CDR3 DNA reads TGTGCCAGCAAGACAGGGGGCCACTATGGCTACACCTTC.

The rearrangement uses TRBV6-5 and TRBJ1-3; 8 nucleotides agree with TRBD1. The CDR3 contains 15 residues. J lost 2 bases, V lost 7 bases, and 7 bases had no gene match. Germline CDR1 and CDR2: MNHEY and SVGAGI. The CDR3 loop reads CASIRAGGTGNTIYF. CDR3 nucleotide sequence: TGTGCCAGCATTCGGGCAGGGGGCACTGGAAACACCATATATTTT.

V is TRBV13 and J is TRBJ2-2; a possible D gene is TRBD1 (6 bases). Trimming removed 5 bases at V and 0 bases at J, with 10 bases between. CDR1 and CDR2 (germline): PRHDT, FYEKMQ (reference sequence). The CDR3 has 15 residues. CDR3 sequence reads: CASSRAGANTGELFF. The DNA for the CDR3 is TGTGCCAGCAGCCGGGCAGGGGCGAACACCGGGGAGCTGTTTTTT. Full variable domain (outside the CDR3, taken from reference TRBV13 and TRBJ2-2): AAGVIQSPRHLIKEKRETATLKCYPIPRHDTVYWYQQGPGQDPQFLISFYEKMQSDKGSIPDRFSAQQFSDYHSELNMSSLELGDSALYFCASSRAGANTGELFFGEGSRLTVL.

This chain connects TRBV28 to TRBJ1-1; D is ambiguous. The CDR3 totals 13 residues. Germline-derived CDR1 and CDR2 are MDHEN and SYDVKM. V dropped 5 bases and J dropped 1 base, with 8 bases sitting between them. CDR3 in amino acids: CASSPPQNTEAFF. The CDR3 DNA reads as TGTGCCAGCAGTCCCCCCCAGAACACTGAAGCTTTCTTT.

A note on this clone: Other DNA variants within this sample encode the same CDR3. The rearrangement uses TRBV6-5 and TRBJ1-2; D perhaps matches TRBD1 (5 bases). The CDR3 length is 13 residues. Germline CDR1 reads MNHEY; CDR2 reads SVGAGI. The V and J ends lost 0 bases and 4 bases respectively, with 6 bases between them. CDR3 amino acids: CASSYSGGYGYTF. CDR3 in DNA: TGTGCCAGCAGTTACTCCGGGGGCTATGGCTACACCTTC.